Shown below are 31 T cell receptor beta chains from a single sample sequenced in a study of cytomegalovirus exposure and HLA in healthy donors. With 60 Vbeta and 13 Jbeta primers, the PCR was carried out. The assay was immunoSEQ multiplex PCR, and TCRdb's table has in-frame clones only and misses some. The record lists around 140,000 clones, of which the ten most abundant hold approximately 1.5%. Sequenced sample: PBMCs. The receptors shown here come from a woman aged 45-65 years in good health and CMV-seronegative.

The chain combines TRBV28 with TRBJ2-1, with 12 bases identical to TRBD2. J was trimmed by 6 bases and V by 6 bases; bases with no gene match: 6. The germline CDR1 and CDR2 sequences are MDHEN and SYDVKM. CDR3 length equals 15 residues. CDR3 coding DNA: TGTGCCAGCAGCTCTAGCGGGAGGGCCGTCAATGAGCAGTTCTTC. As protein: CASSSSGRAVNEQFF.

The chain links TRBV19 to TRBJ1-4; D gene ambiguous. Trimming took off 6 bases at V and 10 bases at J, with 15 bases between the two ends. Germline V gene lookup returns CDR1 LNHDA and CDR2 SQIVND (reference sequence). The CDR3 sequence is 13 residues long. CDR3 in amino acids: CASSRGLETKLFF. DNA of the CDR3: TGTGCCAGTAGCCGTGGACTTGAGACAAAACTGTTTTTT. Together with reference TRBV19 and TRBJ1-4, the CDR3 gives the full variable domain: DGGITQSPKYLFRKEGQNVTLSCEQNLNHDAMYWYRQDPGQGLRLIYYSQIVNDFQKGDIAEGYSVSREKKESFPLTVTSAQKNPTAFYLCASSRGLETKLFFGSGTQLSVL.

The chain has TRBV5-1 and TRBJ2-5; 7 bases fit TRBD1. CDR3 length equals 13 residues. Per the germline V gene, CDR1 is SGHRS and CDR2 is YFSETQ. The junction had 2 bases not matched to a gene; V was cut back by 2 bases and J by 4 bases. This CDR3 reads CASSFSGGETQYF. In nucleotides, the CDR3 is TGCGCCAGCAGCTTTTCAGGGGGAGAGACCCAGTACTTC.

This chain joins TRBV4-1 and TRBJ2-7, with 9 bases matching TRBD1. The ends lost 4 bases at V and 7 bases at J; junction bases unmatched: 14. The CDR3 runs to 16 residues. Germline loops: CDR1 MGHRA, CDR2 YSYEKL. The CDR3: CASSPDQGQGKGEQYF. The CDR3 DNA reads TGCGCCAGCAGCCCCGACCAGGGACAGGGTAAAGGGGAGCAGTACTTC.

The V call is TRBV9, the J call TRBJ2-5, with a weak D call TRBD2 (5 bases). Trimming took off 4 bases at V and 2 bases at J, with 18 bases between the two ends. The CDR3 is made up of 16 amino acids. From germline, CDR1 is SGDLS and CDR2 YYNGEE. The CDR3 spells CASSLRGLQGQETQYF. In nucleotides, the CDR3 is TGTGCCAGCAGCCTACGAGGGCTCCAAGGGCAAGAGACCCAGTACTTC.

The chain employs TRBV28 and TRBJ1-4; D ambiguous. V was cut by 6 bases and J by 6 bases, with 5 bases left in between. CDR1 and CDR2 (germline): MDHEN, SYDVKM. This CDR3 region has 11 residues. CDR3 in amino acids: CASRQYEKLFF. The CDR3 DNA is TGTGCCAGCAGGCAGTATGAAAAACTGTTTTTT.

The rearrangement joins TRBV6-5 to TRBJ2-3, with D possibly matching TRBD2 (5 bases). Germline V gene data show CDR1 as MNHEY and CDR2 as SVGAGI. This CDR3 spans 14 amino acids. Trimming left V 0 bases short and J 5 bases short, with 9 bases between. In nucleotides, the CDR3 is TGTGCCAGCAGTTACTCGGCCAGCGGAGATACGCAGTATTTT. This translates into CASSYSASGDTQYF.

In nucleotides, the CDR3 is TGTGCCAGCAGCGAAAGGACAGGGCTCTATGGCTACACCTTC. Its protein is CASSERTGLYGYTF. This rearrangement joins TRBV2 to TRBJ1-2, with 8 nucleotides matching TRBD1. The CDR3 runs to 14 residues. The trim removed 6 bases at V and 4 bases at J, leaving 7 bases unmatched. The germline CDR1 and CDR2 sequences are SNHLY and FYNNEI.

The chain links TRBV9 to TRBJ1-2; 7 nucleotides align to TRBD1. The germline V gene has CDR1 SGDLS and CDR2 YYNGEE. V shed 5 bases, J shed 8 bases, and the junction held 9 bases outside the gene matches. This CDR3 contains 13 residues. The CDR3: CASREGTEGGYTF. CDR3 bases: TGTGCCAGCAGGGAGGGGACAGAGGGGGGCTACACCTTC.

The V gene is TRBV2, the J gene TRBJ1-2; 9 bases match TRBD1. V shed 6 bases and J 3 bases; nucleotides not matched to a gene: 17. This CDR3 contains 18 residues. In germline, CDR1 is SNHLY, CDR2 FYNNEI. CDR3 in DNA: TGTGCCAGCAGATCAGTTGCCGGGACAGGGATTAAAGACTATGGCTACACCTTC. It translates to CASRSVAGTGIKDYGYTF.

This sequence joins TRBV11-2 and TRBJ2-1, with D perhaps matching TRBD2 (6 bases). The V end lost 9 bases, the J end lost 4 bases, and 19 bases lay between the germline ends. The germline gives CDR1 SGHAT, CDR2 FQNNGV. There are 15 residues in the CDR3. CDR3 nucleotides: TGTGCCAGTTTCTCCGGGACTCCCCATTACAATGAGCAGTTCTTC. This translates into CASFSGTPHYNEQFF. Supplemented by reference TRBV11-2 and TRBJ2-1, the full variable domain reads EAGVAQSPRYKIIEKRQSVAFWCNPISGHATLYWYQQILGQGPKLLIQFQNNGVVDDSQLPKDRFSAERLKGVDSTLKIQPAKLEDSAVYLCASFSGTPHYNEQFFGPGTRLTVL.

The CDR3 bases are TGTGCCAGCAGCTTAAAGACGGGAGCTGGAAATTCACCCCTCCACTTT. Protein: CASSLKTGAGNSPLHF. The chain uses TRBV7-6 and TRBJ1-6, with unresolved D. The CDR3 consists of 16 residues. V was clipped by 2 bases and J by 7 bases, with 15 bases between them. Germline V gene sequence: CDR1 SGHVS, CDR2 FNYEAQ.

The rearrangement uses TRBV9 and TRBJ2-7, with TRBD1 as a possible D gene (5 bases). This CDR3 has 12 residues. Germline V gene data show CDR1 as SGDLS and CDR2 as YYNGEE. V was trimmed by 3 bases and J by 2 bases, leaving 6 bases between them. Here the CDR3 DNA reads TGTGCCAGCAGCGCAGGGCCCTACGAGCAGTACTTC. It encodes CASSAGPYEQYF.

The chain recombines TRBV5-4 with TRBJ1-1, with a possible D match to TRBD1 (6 bases). Trimming pared 3 bases from V and 1 base from J, leaving 13 bases between. The CDR3 spans 15 residues. The germline V gene encodes CDR1 SGHNT and CDR2 YYREEE (reference sequence). CDR3 nucleotide sequence: TGTGCCAGCAGCTCCGAAGGGACATCGAACACTGAAGCTTTCTTT. Its protein is CASSSEGTSNTEAFF.

V gene TRBV7-2 combines with J gene TRBJ2-2; the match to TRBD2 covers 9 bases. This CDR3 spans 14 amino acids. After removal of 9 bases from V and 4 bases from J, the junction contained 6 bases not matched to a gene. CDR1 and CDR2 (germline): SGHTA, FQGNSA. In nucleotides, the CDR3 is TGTGCCAGTGATAGCGGGGGCCCCACCGGGGAGCTGTTTTTT. It encodes CASDSGGPTGELFF. The full variable domain, with the rest looked up from reference TRBV7-2 and TRBJ2-2, is GAGVSQSPSNKVTEKGKDVELRCDPISGHTALYWYRQSLGQGLEFLIYFQGNSAPDKSGLPSDRFSAERTGGSVSTLTIQRTQQEDSAVYLCASDSGGPTGELFFGEGSRLTVL.

This chain uses TRBV29-1 with TRBJ2-5, with D unresolved. This CDR3 spans 15 amino acids. Per the germline V gene, CDR1 is SQVTM and CDR2 is ANQGSEA. V lost 1 base and J lost 2, with 14 bases in between. The CDR3 reads CSVEVTATPQETQYF. Here the CDR3 DNA reads TGCAGCGTTGAAGTAACAGCTACACCTCAAGAGACCCAGTACTTC.

Concerning this clone itself: Other DNA variants within this sample encode the same CDR3. CDR3 sequence reads: CASSLVGGDTGELFF. DNA for the CDR3: TGCGCCAGCAGCTTAGTCGGCGGGGACACCGGGGAGCTGTTTTTT. The V call is TRBV5-1, the J call TRBJ2-2, with D perhaps TRBD2 (6 bases). The V and J ends lost 2 bases and 3 bases respectively, with 11 bases between them. Germline lookup yields CDR1 SGHRS and CDR2 YFSETQ. CDR3 length equals 15 residues.

This chain links TRBV19 with TRBJ2-7; D call uncertain. CDR3 length equals 13 residues. Germline CDR1 reads LNHDA; CDR2 reads SQIVND (reference sequence). The V end was cut by 3 bases, the J end by 3 bases, with 9 bases between. The CDR3 DNA sequence: TGTGCCAGTAGTATGGGCAGGAACTACGAGCAGTACTTC. This codes for CASSMGRNYEQYF.

The chain employs TRBV19 and TRBJ1-5; TRBD1 is a possible D gene (6 bases). The germline V and J ends were trimmed by 5 bases and 3 bases, with 11 bases remaining between them. From germline, CDR1 is LNHDA and CDR2 SQIVND (reference sequence). The CDR3 totals 14 residues. The CDR3 nucleotides are TGTGCCAGTAGTCCCTCGGGACACAATCAGCCCCAGCATTTT. Translation: CASSPSGHNQPQHF.

The rearrangement links TRBV7-9 to TRBJ1-1; D is ambiguous. The CDR3 is made up of 13 amino acids. The germline gives CDR1 SEHNR, CDR2 FQNEAQ (reference sequence). Trimming stripped 2 bases from V and 4 bases from J, with 8 bases between. This CDR3 is CASSLQVATEAFF. The CDR3 nucleotides are TGTGCCAGCAGCTTACAGGTTGCCACTGAAGCTTTCTTT.

The J gene is TRBJ2-2, the V gene TRBV5-1; D not certain. V lost 0 bases and J 6 bases, leaving 6 bases between the germline ends. Germline V gives CDR1 SGHRS, CDR2 YFSETQ. The CDR3 covers 13 residues. CDR3 loop: CASSLDPAGELFF. DNA of the CDR3: TGCGCCAGCAGCTTGGACCCGGCCGGGGAGCTGTTTTTT. Full variable domain (missing parts from reference TRBV5-1 and TRBJ2-2): KAGVTQTPRYLIKTRGQQVTLSCSPISGHRSVSWYQQTPGQGLQFLFEYFSETQRNKGNFPGRFSGRQFSNSRSEMNVSTLELGDSALYLCASSLDPAGELFFGEGSRLTVL.

The chain links TRBV5-1 to TRBJ1-2, with TRBD1 as a possible D gene (6 bases). Germline CDR1 SGHRS, CDR2 YFSETQ. This CDR3 comprises 16 residues. The germline V and J ends were trimmed by 0 bases and 5 bases, with 17 bases remaining between them. The CDR3 region has the DNA TGCGCCAGCAGCTTGGATTTGGGGCAGGGGAAGTATGGCTACACCTTC. This sequence encodes CASSLDLGQGKYGYTF.

The rearrangement links TRBV19 to TRBJ2-3; 11 bases align to TRBD2. V lost 1 base to trimming and J lost 0 bases; unmatched junction nucleotides: 6. In germline, CDR1 is LNHDA, CDR2 SQIVND (reference sequence). This CDR3 comprises 18 residues. The CDR3: CASSIVTTSGASTDTQYF. The CDR3 DNA is TGTGCCAGTAGTATAGTCACGACTAGCGGGGCTAGCACAGATACGCAGTATTTT.

This sequence joins TRBV7-9 and TRBJ2-7, with 11 bases that match TRBD2. Looked up from germline, CDR1 is SEHNR and CDR2 is FQNEAQ (reference sequence). The CDR3 has 17 amino acids. V shed 1 base, J shed 6 bases, and the junction held 11 bases outside the gene matches. CDR3 sequence: CASSLEGASGRPVEQYF. DNA for the CDR3: TGTGCCAGCAGCTTAGAAGGGGCTAGCGGGAGGCCCGTCGAGCAGTACTTC.

The rearrangement uses TRBV30 and TRBJ2-3; D might be TRBD2 (6 bases). This CDR3 has 14 amino acids. Per the germline V gene, CDR1 is GTSNPN and CDR2 is SVGIG (reference sequence). V lost 4 bases and J lost 1, with 12 bases in between. The CDR3, as DNA: TGTGCCTGGAACGCGGTAGCGGGCACAGATACGCAGTATTTT. Amino acid sequence: CAWNAVAGTDTQYF.

V usage is TRBV7-9 and J usage is TRBJ2-2; 16 positions match TRBD2. CDR1 is SEHNR, CDR2 FQNEAQ, per germline (reference sequence). Trimming took 5 bases from V and 7 from J; bases not matched to a gene: 7. This CDR3 has 17 amino acids. CDR3 coding DNA: TGTGCCAGCAGCCCGGGGACTAGCGGGAGGGCCGTCGGGGAGCTGTTTTTT. Translated, it gives CASSPGTSGRAVGELFF.

The chain joins TRBV5-1 to TRBJ2-3; D possibly corresponds to TRBD2 (5 bases). Per germline, CDR1 SGHRS and CDR2 YFSETQ. The V end lost 6 bases, the J end lost 6 bases, and 17 bases lay between the germline ends. This CDR3 has 14 amino acids. CDR3 nucleotide sequence: TGCGCCAGCAACCCGGGGTCGCTCAGGGATACGCAGTATTTT. As protein: CASNPGSLRDTQYF.

The genes are TRBV30 and TRBJ2-7; TRBD1 is a possible D gene (6 bases). CDR3 length equals 13 residues. The V gene's germline CDR1 is GTSNPN and CDR2 SVGIG (reference sequence). V was shortened by 0 bases and J by 5 bases, with 11 bases between the two germline ends. The CDR3 nucleotides are TGTGCCTGGAGTGTGTCAGGGGCGAACGAGCAGTACTTC. It specifies CAWSVSGANEQYF. The full variable domain, its missing parts supplied by reference TRBV30 and TRBJ2-7, is SQTIHQWPATLVQPVGSPLSLECTVEGTSNPNLYWYRQAAGRGLQLLFYSVGIGQISSEVPQNLSASRPQDRQFILSSKKLLLSDSGFYLCAWSVSGANEQYFGPGTRLTVT.

V gene TRBV7-9 combines with J gene TRBJ2-4, with D perhaps matching TRBD1 (5 bases). Trimming took off 1 base at V and 0 bases at J, with 10 bases between the two ends. The CDR3 contains 16 residues. In germline, CDR1 is SEHNR, CDR2 FQNEAQ (reference sequence). The CDR3, as DNA: TGTGCCAGCAGCTTAGTTTCAGGGATAGCCAAAAACATTCAGTACTTC. Protein product: CASSLVSGIAKNIQYF. Full variable domain (rest looked up from reference TRBV7-9 and TRBJ2-4): DTGVSQNPRHKITKRGQNVTFRCDPISEHNRLYWYRQTLGQGPEFLTYFQNEAQLEKSRLLSDRFSAERPKGSFSTLEIQRTEQGDSAMYLCASSLVSGIAKNIQYFGAGTRLSVL.

In DNA, the CDR3 is TGTGCCAGCAGCTTAGGGCTTAACACCGGGGAGCTGTTTTTT. Translation gives CASSLGLNTGELFF. V and J are TRBV7-2 and TRBJ2-2; D not certain. Germline V CDR1 and CDR2: SGHTA, FQGNSA. V lost 1 base to trimming and J lost 2 bases, with 5 bases between them. The CDR3 totals 14 residues.

The rearrangement uses TRBV15 and TRBJ2-2; D remains unclear. The CDR3 has 14 amino acids. Trimming shortened V by 3 bases and J by 15 bases, and 20 bases separated the two germline ends. The germline V gene encodes CDR1 LNHNV and CDR2 YYDKDF (reference sequence). The CDR3 region has the DNA TGTGCCACCAGCAGGGTTTACGGTGAATCGTTGATGTTTTTT. Its protein product is CATSRVYGESLMFF. The full variable domain, in which reference TRBV15 and TRBJ2-2 provide the parts outside the CDR3, is DAMVIQNPRYQVTQFGKPVTLSCSQTLNHNVMYWYQQKSSQAPKLLFHYYDKDFNNEADTPDNFQSRRPNTSFCFLDIRSPGLGDTAMYLCATSRVYGESLMFFGEGSRLTVL.